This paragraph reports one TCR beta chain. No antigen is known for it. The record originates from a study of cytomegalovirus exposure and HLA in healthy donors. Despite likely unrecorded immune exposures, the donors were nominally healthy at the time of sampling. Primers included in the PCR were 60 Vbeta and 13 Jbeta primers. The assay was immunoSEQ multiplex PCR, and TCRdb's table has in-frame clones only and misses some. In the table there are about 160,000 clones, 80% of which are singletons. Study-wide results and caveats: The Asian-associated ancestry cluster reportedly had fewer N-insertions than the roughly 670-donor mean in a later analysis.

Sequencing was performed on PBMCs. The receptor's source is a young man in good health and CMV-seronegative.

CDR3 nucleotide sequence: TGTGCCAGCAGTTTAACTAACGAATTGCCCGCCCAATATGACTACGAGCAGTACTTC. It codes for CASSLTNELPAQYDYEQYF. V gene TRBV28 combines with J gene TRBJ2-7; D is undetermined. The germline V and J ends were trimmed by 2 bases and 3 bases, with 26 bases remaining between them. This CDR3 contains 19 residues. Germline loops: CDR1 MDHEN, CDR2 SYDVKM.